Described below is a single T cell receptor (beta chain) sequence and its context. The CDR3 consists of 13 residues. The source of the sample is a study of control samples from healthy donors and cancer patients. The repertoire was sequenced with immunoSEQ multiplex PCR; TCRdb's copy has only in-frame clones and lacks some. The sample holds under 200,000 clones, 75% to 95% seen once. Sequenced input: blood. The chain is built from TRBV1 and TRBJ1-2. TRBV1 is an annotated pseudogene. The clonotype originates from a woman between 25 and 40 years old in good health. CDR3 in DNA: TGCACCAGCAGCCAAGATATGGGCTATGGCTACACCTTC. Its protein is CTSSQDMGYGYTF.